This TCR beta chain was captured in a study of blood T cell repertoires in COVID-19. The length of the CDR3 is 14 residues. Germline V gene data show CDR1 as MNHEY and CDR2 as SVGEGT. Trimming cost V 4 bases and J 6 bases; bases outside gene matches: 8. The method was immunoSEQ multiplex PCR; TCRdb's version includes in-frame clones alone and lacks a portion of them. The table records some 85,000 clones, 75% to 80% of them present only once. The chain combines TRBV6-2 or TRBV6-3 with TRBJ1-2; 7 bases map to TRBD1. The sample comprised peripheral blood. The origin of this receptor is a man between 65 and 85 years old with COVID-19, enrolled during active disease. CDR3 sequence (DNA): TGTGCCAGCAGTTTTACGCAGGGGGTAAATGGCTACACCTTC. Translated: CASSFTQGVNGYTF.